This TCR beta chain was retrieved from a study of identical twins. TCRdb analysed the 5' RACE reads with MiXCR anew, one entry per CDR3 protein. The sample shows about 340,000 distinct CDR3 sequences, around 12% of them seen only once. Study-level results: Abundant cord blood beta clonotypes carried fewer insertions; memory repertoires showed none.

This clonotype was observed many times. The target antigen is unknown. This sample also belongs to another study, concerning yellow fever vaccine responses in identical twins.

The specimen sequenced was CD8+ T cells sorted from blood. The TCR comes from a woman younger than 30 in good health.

The CDR3 coding sequence is TGCGCCAGCAGCTCAGACCACACCGGGGAGCTGTTTTTT. It yields the protein CASSSDHTGELFF. This chain connects TRBV5-1 to TRBJ2-2; D call uncertain. The CDR3 is 13 amino acids. Germline V gene lookup returns CDR1 SGHRS and CDR2 YFSETQ. The germline V and J ends were trimmed by 3 bases and 3 bases, with 6 bases remaining between them.